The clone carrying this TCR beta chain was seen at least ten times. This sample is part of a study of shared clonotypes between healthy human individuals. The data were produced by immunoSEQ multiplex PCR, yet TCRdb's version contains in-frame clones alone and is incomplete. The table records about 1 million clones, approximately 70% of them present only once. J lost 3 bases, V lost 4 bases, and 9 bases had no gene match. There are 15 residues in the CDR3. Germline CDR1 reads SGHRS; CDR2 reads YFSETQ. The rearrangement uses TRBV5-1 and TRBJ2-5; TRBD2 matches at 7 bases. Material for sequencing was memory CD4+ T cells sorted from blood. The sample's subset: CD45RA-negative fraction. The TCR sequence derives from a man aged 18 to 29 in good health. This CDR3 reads CASSRGVTPEETQYF. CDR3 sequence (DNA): TGCGCCAGCAGCCGGGGGGTGACACCCGAAGAGACCCAGTACTTC.